This T cell receptor beta chain was sequenced for a study of blood T cell repertoires in COVID-19. This clone has a count of ten or more. CDR3 length: 13 amino acids. Trimming took 3 bases from V and 4 from J, leaving 9 bases between them. Some clones are missing from TCRdb's copy, which holds only in-frame ones; the method was immunoSEQ multiplex PCR. The sample holds 140,000 or so clones, more than 75% seen once. The chain recombines TRBV12-3 or TRBV12-4 with TRBJ2-5; possible D gene TRBD1, 5 bases. This clonotype was sampled from a man between 60 and 75 years old with acute or convalescent COVID-19. Sample: peripheral blood. CDR3 nucleotides: TGTGCCAGCAGTTTCGCCCAGGGAGAGACCCAGTACTTC. Residues: CASSFAQGETQYF.